The T cell receptor beta chain described here comes from a study of T cells in Graves' hyperthyroidism and ophthalmopathy. About the research overall: The initial diagnosis was the point when peripheral blood was collected, ahead of any treatment.

The V gene end was trimmed by 1 base and the J gene end by 1 base; junction bases not matched to a gene: 4. This CDR3 is 16 amino acids long. Germline CDR1 reads MDHEN; CDR2 reads SYDVKM. Uncontrolled infection, other autoimmune disease, pregnancy or lactation barred patients from enrollment. A sample of blood taken at first hyperthyroidism diagnosis preceded any ophthalmopathy symptoms. Fresh peripheral blood, 10 ml, yielded the PBMCs. This clonotype was counted ten times or more. The CDR3 regions of TCR beta were amplified from RNA transcripts. The HTBI set primed first-round TCR CDR3 RT-PCR. MiXCR was run by TCRdb on the multiplex PCR reads, yielding one entry per CDR3 protein. The sample has some 250,000 distinct CDR3 sequences, roughly 15% seen once.

This chain uses TRBV28 with TRBJ2-1; 7 bases agree with TRBD2. The specimen sequenced was blood. This clonotype was obtained from a woman in her forties or fifties with Graves' hyperthyroidism that later progressed to Graves' ophthalmopathy. The CDR3 here is CASSLSAGRSYNEQFF. As DNA, the CDR3 is TGTGCCAGCAGTTTATCAGCGGGACGATCCTACAATGAGCAGTTCTTC.